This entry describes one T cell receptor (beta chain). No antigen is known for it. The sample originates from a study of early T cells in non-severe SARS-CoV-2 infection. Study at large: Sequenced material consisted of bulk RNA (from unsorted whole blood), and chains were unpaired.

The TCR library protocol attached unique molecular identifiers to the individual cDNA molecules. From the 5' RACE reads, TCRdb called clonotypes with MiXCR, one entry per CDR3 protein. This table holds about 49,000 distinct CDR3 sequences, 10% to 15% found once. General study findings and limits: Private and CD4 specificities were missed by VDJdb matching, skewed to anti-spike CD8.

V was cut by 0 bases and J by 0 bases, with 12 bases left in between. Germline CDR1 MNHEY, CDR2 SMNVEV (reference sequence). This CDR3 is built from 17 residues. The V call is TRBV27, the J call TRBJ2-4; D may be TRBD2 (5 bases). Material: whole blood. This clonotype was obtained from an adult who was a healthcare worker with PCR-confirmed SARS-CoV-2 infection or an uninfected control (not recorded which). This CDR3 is CASSLSRAEPAKNIQYF. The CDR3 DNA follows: TGTGCCAGCAGTTTATCGAGGGCAGAGCCAGCCAAAAACATTCAGTACTTC.